In this sample, the clone carrying this T cell receptor (beta chain) turned up many times. Its antigen is currently unknown. This record belongs to a study of T-cell reconstitution after alpha-beta-depleted transplantation in children. Overall study findings and caveats: One year after transplant, T-cell counts and diversity came mostly from newly produced T cells. Reported findings indicate that, about two months after transplant, alpha-beta T cells came from several hundred expanded clones, which were derived from non-depleted graft cells.

Molecular barcoding with unique molecular identifiers was used for the TCRbeta library. In TCRdb, the PCR reads were re-called with MiXCR into one record per CDR3 protein. The sample has some 600,000 distinct CDR3 sequences, 10% to 15% seen once. The germline V and J ends were trimmed by 2 bases and 12 bases, with 14 bases remaining between them. The CDR3 is 12 residues long. The chain is built from TRBV12-3 or TRBV12-4 and TRBJ2-7, with D tentatively TRBD1 or TRBD2 (6 bases each). Sequenced here: PBMCs, mostly from graft donor cells, sampled 360 days after TCRalphabeta/CD19-depleted stem cell transplant. This receptor was obtained from a male patient aged 10 to 17 who had a stem cell transplant for acute myeloid leukemia, so the T cells may come from the graft donor. CDR3 DNA: TGTGCCAGCAGTTTAATCGGGGGCAGGAGGTACTTC. Protein: CASSLIGGRRYF.